One sample yielded the 8 T cell receptor beta chains listed below, sequenced in a study of T-cell reconstitution after alpha-beta-depleted transplantation in children. TCRbeta library preparation incorporated unique molecular identifiers. TCRdb re-called the PCR reads with MiXCR, one entry per CDR3 protein. The profile shows roughly 300,000 distinct CDR3 sequences, approximately 10% of them singletons. Sequenced material: peripheral blood, taken 180 days after TCRalphabeta/CD19-depleted stem cell transplant. The receptor set was obtained from a male patient between 2 and 10 years old who had a stem cell transplant for chronic granulomatous disease, so the T cells may come from the graft donor.

With regard to this clonotype: Just one base apart from a much larger clone, this may be a read error. V is TRBV20-1 and J is TRBJ2-3; unclear D gene. Judging by the DNA end, TRBJ1-5 fits better; the J call may be wrong. The germline V gene encodes CDR1 DFQATT and CDR2 SNEGSKA (reference sequence). The CDR3 sequence is 15 residues long. CDR3 region: CSARAVVGSTDTQHF. Here the CDR3 DNA reads TGCAGTGCTAGAGCGGTGGTGGGGAGCACAGATACGCAGCATTTT.

This clonotype was recorded at least ten times. The V gene is TRBV7-2, the J gene TRBJ1-1, with TRBD1 as a possible D gene (6 bases). CDR1 and CDR2 (germline): SGHTA, FQGNSA. The CDR3 contains 13 residues. The V end lost 5 bases, the J end lost 1 base, and 8 bases lay between the germline ends. The DNA of the CDR3 is TGTGCCAGCAGCACGACAGGGAACACTGAAGCTTTCTTT. Protein: CASSTTGNTEAFF.

On this clonotype: A single base separates this from a much larger clone, so it may be a read error. This rearrangement joins TRBV21-1 to TRBJ2-1; whether TRBD2, the table's D call, matches the DNA was not checked. TRBV21-1 is a pseudogene segment. The CDR3 contains 16 residues. CDR3 protein: CASSERTSGGPNEHFF. CDR3 DNA sequence: TGTGCCAGCAGCGAACGGACTAGCGGGGGCCCCAATGAGCACTTCTTC.

This clonotype was picked up many times. The chain uses TRBV20-1 and TRBJ2-3; 9 nucleotides match TRBD1. With 1 base clipped from V and 5 bases from J, the junction kept 7 bases outside the gene matches. CDR1 is DFQATT and CDR2 is SNEGSKA in the germline V gene (reference sequence). The CDR3 totals 15 residues. Here the CDR3 reads CSARVGQGPGDTQYF. Written as DNA, the CDR3 is TGCAGTGCTAGAGTCGGACAGGGGCCCGGAGATACGCAGTATTTT.

This clonotype came up many times. This sequence joins TRBV5-1 and TRBJ2-5; no firm D call. V lost 5 bases to trimming and J lost 0 bases, with 2 bases between them. The germline CDR1 and CDR2 sequences are SGHRS and YFSETQ. The length of the CDR3 is 11 residues. CDR3 protein: CASRDQETQYF. CDR3 sequence (DNA): TGCGCCAGCAGAGACCAAGAGACCCAGTACTTC.

At least ten counts were recorded for this clonotype. CDR3 nucleotide sequence: TGCGCCAGCAGCAAAGGACAGAGCTCCTACGAGCAGTACTTC. Protein sequence: CASSKGQSSYEQYF. V and J are TRBV5-1 and TRBJ2-7; D perhaps matches TRBD1 (6 bases). CDR1 SGHRS and CDR2 YFSETQ come from the germline V gene. The CDR3 is 14 residues long. Between the trimmed V and J ends, which lost 4 bases and 0 bases, there was a span of 11 bases. Looking up the rest from reference TRBV5-1 and TRBJ2-7 gives the full variable domain: KAGVTQTPRYLIKTRGQQVTLSCSPISGHRSVSWYQQTPGQGLQFLFEYFSETQRNKGNFPGRFSGRQFSNSRSEMNVSTLELGDSALYLCASSKGQSSYEQYFGPGTRLTVT.

This clonotype was counted ten times or more. The chain is built from TRBV27 and TRBJ2-7, with TRBD1 identical over 10 bases. Germline V CDR1 and CDR2: MNHEY, SMNVEV (reference sequence). V dropped 5 bases and J dropped 4; count of bases not matched to a gene: 8. The length of the CDR3 is 15 residues. The CDR3 reads CASSTRQGAKYEQYF. CDR3 nucleotides: TGTGCCAGCAGTACCCGACAGGGGGCTAAGTACGAGCAGTACTTC.

The sample holds many counts of this clonotype. In DNA form, the CDR3 reads TGTGCCATCAGGCAGGGATTCGGGGAGCTGTTTTTT. The encoded protein is CAIRQGFGELFF. The chain uses TRBV10-3 and TRBJ2-2, with D possibly TRBD1 on 5 matching bases. Trimming took off 6 bases at V and 7 bases at J, with 9 bases between the two ends. Germline lookup yields CDR1 ENHRY and CDR2 SYGVKD. CDR3 length equals 12 residues.